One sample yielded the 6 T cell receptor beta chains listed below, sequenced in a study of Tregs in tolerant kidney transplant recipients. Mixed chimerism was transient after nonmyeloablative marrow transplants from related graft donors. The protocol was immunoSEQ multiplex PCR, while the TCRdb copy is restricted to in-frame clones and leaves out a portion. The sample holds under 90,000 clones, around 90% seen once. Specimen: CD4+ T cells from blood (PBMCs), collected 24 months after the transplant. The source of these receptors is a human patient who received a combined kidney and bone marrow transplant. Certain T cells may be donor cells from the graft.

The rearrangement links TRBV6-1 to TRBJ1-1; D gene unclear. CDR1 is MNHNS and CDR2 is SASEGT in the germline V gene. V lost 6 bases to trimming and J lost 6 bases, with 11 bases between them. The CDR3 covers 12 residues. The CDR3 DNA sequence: TGTGCCAGCAGCTGGAGAGAGCCTGAAGCTTTCTTT. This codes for CASSWREPEAFF.

The CDR3 protein is CASSGGLAGPSGGELFF. The CDR3 DNA reads TGTGCCAGCAGCGGGGGACTAGCGGGGCCATCCGGGGGGGAGCTGTTTTTT. This chain connects TRBV5-8 to TRBJ2-2; 13 nucleotides align to TRBD2. The germline V gene encodes CDR1 SGHTS and CDR2 YDEGEE. The CDR3 has 17 residues. J gave up 8 bases and V 4 bases, and 11 bases lay outside the gene matches.

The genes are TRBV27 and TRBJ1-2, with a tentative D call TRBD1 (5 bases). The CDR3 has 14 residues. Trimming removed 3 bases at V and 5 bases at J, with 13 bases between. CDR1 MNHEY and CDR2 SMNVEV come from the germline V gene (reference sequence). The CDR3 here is CASSFNRAGYGYTF. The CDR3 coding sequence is TGTGCCAGCAGTTTTAACCGGGCAGGGTATGGCTACACCTTC.

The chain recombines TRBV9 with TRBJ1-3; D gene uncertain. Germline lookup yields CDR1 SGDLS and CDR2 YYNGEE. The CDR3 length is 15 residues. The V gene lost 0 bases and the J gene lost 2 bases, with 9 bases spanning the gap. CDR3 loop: CASSVDRVAGNTIYF. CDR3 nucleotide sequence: TGTGCCAGCAGCGTAGATCGAGTTGCTGGAAACACCATATATTTT.

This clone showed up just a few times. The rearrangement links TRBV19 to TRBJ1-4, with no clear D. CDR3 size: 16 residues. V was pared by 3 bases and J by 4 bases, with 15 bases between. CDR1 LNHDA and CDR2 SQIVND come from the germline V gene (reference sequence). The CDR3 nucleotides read TGTGCCAGTAGTATTGCCCGGCGGCAGCGTAATGAAAAACTGTTTTTT. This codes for CASSIARRQRNEKLFF. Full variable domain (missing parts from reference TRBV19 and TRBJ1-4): DGGITQSPKYLFRKEGQNVTLSCEQNLNHDAMYWYRQDPGQGLRLIYYSQIVNDFQKGDIAEGYSVSREKKESFPLTVTSAQKNPTAFYLCASSIARRQRNEKLFFGSGTQLSVL.

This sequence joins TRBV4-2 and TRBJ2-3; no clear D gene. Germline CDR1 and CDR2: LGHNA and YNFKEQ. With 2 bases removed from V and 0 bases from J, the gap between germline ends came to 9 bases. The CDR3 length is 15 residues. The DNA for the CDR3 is TGTGCCAGCAGCCAACGTGCTACTAGCACAGATACGCAGTATTTT. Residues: CASSQRATSTDTQYF.